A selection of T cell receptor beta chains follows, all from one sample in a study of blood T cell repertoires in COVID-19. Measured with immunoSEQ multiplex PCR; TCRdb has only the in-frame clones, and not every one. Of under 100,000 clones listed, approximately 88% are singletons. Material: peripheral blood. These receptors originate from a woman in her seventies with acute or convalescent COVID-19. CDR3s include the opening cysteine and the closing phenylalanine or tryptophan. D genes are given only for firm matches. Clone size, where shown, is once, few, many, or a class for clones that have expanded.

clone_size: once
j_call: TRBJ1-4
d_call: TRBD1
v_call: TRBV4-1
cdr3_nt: TGCGCCAGCAGCCAAGACGGACAGGGGTCGGTTGAAAAACTGTTTTTT
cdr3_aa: CASSQDGQGSVEKLFF

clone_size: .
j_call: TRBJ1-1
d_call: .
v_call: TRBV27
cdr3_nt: TGTGCCAGCAGCCCCCTAGGGGAGGGTCATCTCACTGAAGCTTTCTTT
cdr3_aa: CASSPLGEGHLTEAFF

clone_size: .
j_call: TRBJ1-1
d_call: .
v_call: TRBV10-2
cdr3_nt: TGCGCCAGCAGAAACTATGAAGCTTTCTTT
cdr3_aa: CASRNYEAFF

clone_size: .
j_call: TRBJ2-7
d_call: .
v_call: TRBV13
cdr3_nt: TGTGCCAGCAGCTTAAGTGGCAGGGGCTACGAGCAGTACTTC
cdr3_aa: CASSLSGRGYEQYF

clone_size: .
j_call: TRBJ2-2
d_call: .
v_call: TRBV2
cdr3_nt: TGTGCCAGCAGGGGGAGCGCTGGCGGGGAGCTGTTTTTT
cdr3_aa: CASRGSAGGELFF

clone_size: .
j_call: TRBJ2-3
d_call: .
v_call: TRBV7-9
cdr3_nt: TGTGCCAGCAGCTCCAGGTCGTCAAGCACAGATACGCAGTATTTT
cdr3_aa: CASSSRSSSTDTQYF

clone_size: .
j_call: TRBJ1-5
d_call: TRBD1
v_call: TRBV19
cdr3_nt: TGTGCCAGTAGCTGGCAGGGGGATCAGCCCCAGCATTTT
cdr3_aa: CASSWQGDQPQHF

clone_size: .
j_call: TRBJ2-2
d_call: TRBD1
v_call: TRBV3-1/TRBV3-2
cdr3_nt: TGTGCCAGCAGCCAAAGCAGGGGGCAAAGCACCGGGGAGCTGTTTTTT
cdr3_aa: CASSQSRGQSTGELFF

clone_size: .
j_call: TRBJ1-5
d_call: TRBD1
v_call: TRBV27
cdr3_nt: TGTGCCAGCAGTTTACTCAGGGGGACCCAGCCCCAGCATTTT
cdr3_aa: CASSLLRGTQPQHF

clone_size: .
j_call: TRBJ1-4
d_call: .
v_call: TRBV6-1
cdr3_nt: TGTGCCAGCAGTGACGGGTGGTGGGCAACTAATGAAAAACTGTTTTTT
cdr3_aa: CASSDGWWATNEKLFF

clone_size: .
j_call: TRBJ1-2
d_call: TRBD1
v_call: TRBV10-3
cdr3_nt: TGTGCCATCAGTGAGTCCCTTGGGACAGGGTCGGACTATGGCTACACCTTC
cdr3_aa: CAISESLGTGSDYGYTF

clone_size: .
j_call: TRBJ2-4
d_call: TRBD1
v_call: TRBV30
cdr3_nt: TGTGCCTGGCGTGGGACAGGGGGCAGGAACATTCAGTACTTC
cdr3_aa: CAWRGTGGRNIQYF

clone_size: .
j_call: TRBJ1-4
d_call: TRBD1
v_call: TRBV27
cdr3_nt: TGTGCCAGTCAGGGGGTAATTAATGAAAAACTGTTTTTT
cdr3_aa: CASQGVINEKLFF

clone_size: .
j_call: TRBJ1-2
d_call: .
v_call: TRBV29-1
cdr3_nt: TGCAGCGTTGTTGGACAGATTGACTATGGCTACACCTTC
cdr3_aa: CSVVGQIDYGYTF

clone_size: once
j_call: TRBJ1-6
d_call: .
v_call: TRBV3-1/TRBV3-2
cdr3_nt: TGTGCCAGCAGCCCCCCCGGGTTCTCTCGGGATTCACCCCTCCACTTT
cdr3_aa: CASSPPGFSRDSPLHF

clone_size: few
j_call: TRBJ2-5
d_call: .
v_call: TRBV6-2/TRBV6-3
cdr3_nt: TGTGCCAGCAGTTCCCGTAGGGAGGAGACCCAGTACTTC
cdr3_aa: CASSSRREETQYF